This TCR beta chain was recovered during a study of T cells in Graves' hyperthyroidism and ophthalmopathy. Germline loops: CDR1 LNHNV, CDR2 YYDKDF (reference sequence). The CDR3 is 12 amino acids. Between the trimmed V and J ends, which lost 1 base and 4 bases, there was a span of 4 bases. Findings and caveats of the study: Most expanded thyroid clonotypes above 0.001 also appeared in blood. A model built on 13 V-J features separated ophthalmopathy from stable hyperthyroidism.

Absence of ophthalmopathy progression within 18 months defined stable Graves' hyperthyroidism. From approximately 9.3 ml of fresh peripheral blood, PBMCs were isolated. In the case of this clonotype: Its cognate antigen is unknown.

TCR beta CDR3 sequences were amplified from RNA transcripts. TCR CDR3 underwent first-round RT-PCR with the HTBI primer set. TCRdb called the multiplex PCR reads again in MiXCR, with one record for every CDR3 protein. The table shows 450,000 to 650,000 distinct CDR3 sequences, with around 21% occurring only once. V and J are TRBV15 and TRBJ2-5; D unresolved. Sequenced: blood. The sequence came from a man aged 18 to 29 with Graves' hyperthyroidism. Written as DNA, the CDR3 is TGTGCCACCAGCAGAGCCTTAGAGACCCAGTACTTC. It codes for CATSRALETQYF. Full variable domain (remainder filled in from reference TRBV15 and TRBJ2-5): DAMVIQNPRYQVTQFGKPVTLSCSQTLNHNVMYWYQQKSSQAPKLLFHYYDKDFNNEADTPDNFQSRRPNTSFCFLDIRSPGLGDTAMYLCATSRALETQYFGPGTRLLVL.